One T cell receptor beta chain is described in this entry. Its target is not known. Clones were read by immunoSEQ multiplex PCR, and TCRdb kept only the in-frame ones, dropping some. Of 100,000 to 150,000 clones in the sample, about 90% were seen once. Trimming cost V 2 bases and J 3 bases, with 15 bases left between them. The CDR3 has 15 amino acids. Germline V CDR1 and CDR2: SGDLS, YYNGEE. This entry is derived from a study of T cell responses to AZD1222 COVID-19 vaccine. General observations from the study: Rises in breadth and depth of Spike-specific TCRs came after two AZD1222 doses.

The chain carries TRBV9 and TRBJ2-7, with D hard to call. The starting material was peripheral blood, obtained on day 0 of AZD1222 vaccination. This clonotype was sampled from an adult in good health. This chain's CDR3 is CASSVASSQIYEQYF. The CDR3 DNA reads as TGTGCCAGCAGCGTCGCTTCCTCCCAGATCTACGAGCAGTACTTC.